This TCR beta chain was retrieved from a study of long-term antiretroviral therapy in people with HIV. Findings and caveats of the study: After ART, diversity increased yet remained lower than transplant donor controls. HIV repertoires spanned narrower CDR3 length ranges than controls.

V was trimmed by 0 bases and J by 1 base, leaving 13 bases between them. The CDR3 runs 17 residues. Germline values: CDR1 KGHSH, CDR2 LQKENI. Samples were assayed with immunoSEQ v3.0 at survey level. TCRdb's table, derived via immunoSEQ multiplex PCR, lists solely in-frame clones and lacks some. The sample includes roughly 30,000 clones, more than 75% of them seen just once. This clone is categorized as large (0.1 to 1%). What it binds is unknown. Every participant gave one or more pre-ART and two or more post-ART PBMC samples. Every sample had about 0.9-11 million cryopreserved PBMC in it before DNA extraction.

This chain connects TRBV18 to TRBJ1-5, with D possibly being TRBD1 (5 bases). The clonotype originates from a man aged 40-55 years with HIV. The sample here was unsorted PBMCs, taken around 5 years after starting antiretroviral therapy. The CDR3 DNA reads TGTGCCAGCTCACCACCGATAAGGACACTAAGCAATCAGCCCCAGCATTTT. It is translated as CASSPPIRTLSNQPQHF.